This T cell receptor beta chain was identified in a study of regulatory T cells in long-lasting Graves disease. Time point indicated: newly diagnosed GD, antithyroid drugs for less than 3 months. RNA isolated from PBMCs was used to make the TCR library. This clonotype was seen more than once but under ten times. CDR3-region Arm-PCR and iRepertoire HTBI primers produced the TCR beta libraries. TCRdb passed the multiplex PCR reads through MiXCR, listing each CDR3 protein once. The sample consists of about 380,000 distinct CDR3 sequences, around 15% of them appearing once. Germline loops: CDR1 SQVTM, CDR2 ANQGSEA. The CDR3 length is 10 residues. V lost 3 bases to trimming and J lost 6 bases, with 4 bases between them.

The TCR sequence derives from a female donor with Graves disease. This chain links TRBV29-1 with TRBJ2-3; D call uncertain. The sample consisted of peripheral blood mononuclear cells (PBMCs), taken at new diagnosis, from a patient treated with antithyroid drugs. The CDR3 DNA is TGCAGCGTTGATGTCGATACGCAGTATTTT. Translation: CSVDVDTQYF.